The clone carrying this T cell receptor beta chain turned up a few times. Its antigen is not known. 13 Jbeta primers and 60 Vbeta primers were used for the PCR. Assay: immunoSEQ multiplex PCR; the TCRdb copy retains only in-frame clones and omits some. The table has 150,000 to 200,000 clones, roughly 80% seen once; the top ten hold roughly 13%. This sample was taken from a study of cytomegalovirus exposure and HLA in healthy donors. Turning to the study itself: Out of 398 genotyped donors, less than 85% belonged to the Caucasian-associated ancestry cluster. Whole-study results and caveats: A later analysis by the authors found several of the most significant clusters apparently linked to common viral pathogens. Investigators reported 150 to 200 TCR beta chains as tied to cytomegalovirus. As a later analysis revealed, most CMV-associated TCR beta chains appeared HLA-restricted.

The sample taken for sequencing was PBMCs. This TCR was recovered from a woman aged 50 to 60 in good health and CMV-seropositive.

The CDR3 sequence is CASSLASDSSGNTIYF. CDR3 nucleotide sequence: TGTGCCAGCAGCTTGGCTTCAGACAGCTCTGGAAACACCATATATTTT. The chain has TRBV5-4 and TRBJ1-3; TRBD1 might be the D (5 bases). V was clipped by 0 bases and J by 0 bases, with 10 bases between them. The germline V gene encodes CDR1 SGHNT and CDR2 YYREEE (reference sequence). The CDR3 contains 16 residues.